This T cell receptor (beta chain) was recorded in a study of blood T cell repertoires in COVID-19. Study background: Material from acute and convalescent COVID-19 was sourced from the United States, Italy and Spain.

There are 17 residues in the CDR3. Germline CDR1 is LNHDA and CDR2 is SQIVND (reference sequence). A note on this clone: At one of its ends the junction is not consistent with the germline gene, which may arise from a read error.

Original analysis: Reference gene primer amplification in the assay estimated nucleated cell counts. TCRdb's table, derived via immunoSEQ multiplex PCR, lists solely in-frame clones and lacks some. V and J calls and clone size are given by that table; D and trimming were obtained from the DNA. Among roughly 400,000 clones listed, around nine tenths were seen once. The sequencing sample was made of PBMCs or T cells enriched from blood (not recorded which). J is TRBJ2-1 and V is TRBV19; 7 nucleotides line up with TRBD2. The receptor was derived from a woman aged 18-29 years who had been exposed to COVID-19. The CDR3 DNA follows: TGTGCCAGTAGTATAGTTTTCACTAGCGCCTCCCACAATGAGCAGTTCTTC. This sequence encodes CASSIVFTSASHNEQFF.